The 7 T cell receptor beta chains in this list originate from one sample, sequenced in a study of blood T cell repertoires in COVID-19. Some clones are missing from TCRdb's copy, which holds only in-frame ones; the method was immunoSEQ multiplex PCR. The profile covers hundreds of thousands of clones, with roughly 88% appearing a single time and 5.5% to 6.5% taken by the ten largest. The specimen was peripheral blood. The receptor set was obtained from a woman older than 75 with COVID-19, enrolled during active disease.

The chain joins TRBV2 to TRBJ2-7; tentatively, D is TRBD1 (7 bases). CDR3 length: 15 amino acids. Trimming took off 6 bases at V and 4 bases at J, with 19 bases between the two ends. Germline values: CDR1 SNHLY, CDR2 FYNNEI. The CDR3 reads CASRDRRGLLYEQYF. Here the CDR3 DNA reads TGTGCCAGCAGGGACAGGAGGGGGCTTCTTTACGAGCAGTACTTC.

V and J are TRBV21-1 and TRBJ1-2; TRBD1, the table's D call, lacks a check against the DNA. TRBV21-1 represents a pseudogene. The CDR3 has 16 amino acids. CDR3 sequence reads: CASSRRGQRANYGYTF. CDR3 bases: TGTGCCAGCAGCCGAAGGGGACAAAGAGCTAACTATGGCTACACCTTC.

This chain joins TRBV3-1 (or the pseudogene TRBV3-2) and TRBJ1-4; D call uncertain. Trimming cost V 2 bases and J 11 bases, with 12 bases left between them. From germline, CDR1 is LGHDT and CDR2 YNNKEL (reference sequence). This CDR3 spans 13 amino acids. The CDR3 DNA reads TGTGCCAGCAGCCAACCTCGAAATGCGAAACTGTTTTTT. This sequence encodes CASSQPRNAKLFF.

This clone was seen only a few times. The rearrangement uses TRBV18 and TRBJ2-7; 7 positions match TRBD1. The trim removed 5 bases at V and 0 bases at J, leaving 4 bases unmatched. The germline gives CDR1 KGHSH, CDR2 LQKENI. This CDR3 is 14 amino acids long. The CDR3 protein is CASSTTGYSYEQYF. In DNA, the CDR3 is TGTGCCAGCTCAACGACAGGGTACTCCTACGAGCAGTACTTC.

In this sample, this clone turned up a few times. The V call is TRBV30, the J call TRBJ1-1; maybe TRBD1 (5 bases). Trimming cost V 0 bases and J 9 bases, with 14 bases left between them. Germline CDR1 is GTSNPN and CDR2 is SVGIG (reference sequence). This CDR3 spans 13 amino acids. The CDR3: CAWSVQERSQAFF. The CDR3 DNA follows: TGTGCCTGGAGTGTACAGGAAAGGTCACAAGCTTTCTTT.

This sequence joins TRBV18 and TRBJ2-1; D remains unclear. Trimming pared 2 bases from V and 9 bases from J, leaving 11 bases between. CDR1 is KGHSH and CDR2 is LQKENI in the germline V gene. The CDR3 is 13 residues long. CDR3 region: CASSPVIYSEQFF. CDR3 bases: TGTGCCAGCTCACCAGTGATTTATAGTGAGCAGTTCTTC.

The sample holds a few counts of this clone. The CDR3 is CASSLASRSGNTIYF. Written as DNA, the CDR3 is TGTGCCAGCAGCTTAGCGTCGCGGTCTGGAAACACCATATATTTT. V gene TRBV7-9 combines with J gene TRBJ1-3; no definite D call. This CDR3 region has 15 residues. CDR1 is SEHNR and CDR2 is FQNEAQ in the germline V gene (reference sequence). The germline V and J ends were trimmed by 0 bases and 1 base, with 7 bases remaining between them.